This TCR beta chain was obtained from a study of beta chain features in type 1 diabetes. Expressed TCRB transcripts got sequenced, as all isolated RNA was reverse transcribed. An average approximately 4 million reads came from naive, central memory and regulatory T cell samples. TCRdb's copy holds only in-frame clones and misses some; the assay was immunoSEQ multiplex PCR. The data contain 310,000 or so clones, roughly a tenth of them singletons. Trimming removed 6 bases from V and 1 base from J, with 21 bases in between. The length of the CDR3 is 18 residues. Germline-derived CDR1 and CDR2 are SEHNR and FQNEAQ (reference sequence). Notes on the study in general: When Type 1 diabetes patients were examined, their TCRB CDR3s proved moderately but significantly shorter in all four CD4+ subsets. Lower insertion and higher deletion counts appeared at VDJ junctions in type 1 diabetes patients. No resolution was reached here on whether HLA type influences TCRB rearrangement.

On this clone itself: Its specificity is not known.

This sequence originates from a man aged 25 to 40 with type 1 diabetes. The sequenced sample was central memory CD4+ T cells from blood. The V and J genes are TRBV7-9 and TRBJ2-2; D gene ambiguous. CDR3 sequence: CASRKKRMGSLNTGELFF. As DNA, the CDR3 is TGTGCCAGCAGGAAAAAAAGAATGGGCAGCTTGAACACCGGGGAGCTGTTTTTT.